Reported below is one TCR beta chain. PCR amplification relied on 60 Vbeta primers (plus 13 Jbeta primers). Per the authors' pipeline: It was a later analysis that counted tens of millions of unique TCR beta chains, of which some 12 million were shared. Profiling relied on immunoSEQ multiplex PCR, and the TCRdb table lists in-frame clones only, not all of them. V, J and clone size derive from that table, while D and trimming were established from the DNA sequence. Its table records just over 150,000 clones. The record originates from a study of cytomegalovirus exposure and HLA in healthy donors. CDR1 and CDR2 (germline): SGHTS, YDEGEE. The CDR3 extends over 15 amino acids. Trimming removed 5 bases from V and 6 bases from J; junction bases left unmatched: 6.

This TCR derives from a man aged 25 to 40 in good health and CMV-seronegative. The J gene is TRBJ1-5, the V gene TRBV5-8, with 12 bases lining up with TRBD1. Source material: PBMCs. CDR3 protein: CASRGQGASGQPQHF. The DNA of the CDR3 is TGTGCCAGCAGGGGACAGGGGGCTTCTGGTCAGCCCCAGCATTTT.